These 18 T cell receptor beta chains came from one sample sequenced in a study of blood T cell repertoires in COVID-19. Data came from immunoSEQ multiplex PCR; TCRdb stores just in-frame clones and leaves some out. Here the sample spans around 310,000 clones, 89% being singletons. Sequenced sample: PBMCs or T cells enriched from blood (not recorded which). The receptors stem from a woman aged 25 to 39 who had recovered from COVID-19.

This clone was seen only a few times. J is TRBJ2-1 and V is TRBV28; TRBD2 is a possible D gene (6 bases). There are 15 residues in the CDR3. Trimming took off 8 bases at V and 7 bases at J, with 21 bases between the two ends. Per germline, CDR1 MDHEN and CDR2 SYDVKM. The CDR3 loop reads CASDRGASEVNEQFF. In nucleotides, the CDR3 is TGTGCCAGCGACCGAGGGGCTAGCGAGGTGAATGAGCAGTTCTTC.

CDR3 amino acids: CASSLDVGTGGSPYF. In nucleotides, the CDR3 is TGCGCCAGCAGCTTGGACGTCGGGACAGGGGGGAGTCCGTACTTC. The chain recombines TRBV5-1 with TRBJ2-7; the match to TRBD1 covers 11 bases. From germline, CDR1 is SGHRS and CDR2 YFSETQ. With V trimmed by 0 bases and J by 12 bases, 11 bases remained unmatched. This CDR3 is built from 15 residues.

The rearrangement uses TRBV30 and TRBJ2-2; D is perhaps TRBD1 (6 bases). Germline CDR1 GTSNPN, CDR2 SVGIG (reference sequence). The CDR3 length is 15 residues. V gave up 4 bases and J gave up 0 bases, with 12 bases separating them. The CDR3 DNA reads TGTGCCTGGAATAGGGGGAGCGCGAACACCGGGGAGCTGTTTTTT. Its protein product is CAWNRGSANTGELFF.

This clone was counted only a few times. The chain has TRBV7-2 and TRBJ2-7; 8 nucleotides line up with TRBD1. V gave up 5 bases and J gave up 3 bases; unmatched junction bases: 6. The CDR3 loop spans 14 amino acids. Germline CDR1 SGHTA, CDR2 FQGNSA. The chain's CDR3 is CASSPGQAIYEQYF. The CDR3 DNA follows: TGTGCCAGCAGCCCGGGACAGGCCATCTACGAGCAGTACTTC.

This rearrangement joins TRBV7-9 to TRBJ1-1; D possibly corresponds to TRBD1 (5 bases). V lost 1 base, J lost 0 bases, and 6 bases lay in between. Germline V gives CDR1 SEHNR, CDR2 FQNEAQ (reference sequence). The CDR3 sequence is 14 residues long. DNA of the CDR3: TGTGCCAGCAGCTTAGTAGGGGTGAACACTGAAGCTTTCTTT. Translation gives CASSLVGVNTEAFF. Combining the CDR3 with reference TRBV7-9 and TRBJ1-1 gives the whole variable domain DTGVSQNPRHKITKRGQNVTFRCDPISEHNRLYWYRQTLGQGPEFLTYFQNEAQLEKSRLLSDRFSAERPKGSFSTLEIQRTEQGDSAMYLCASSLVGVNTEAFFGQGTRLTVV.

The chain combines TRBV5-1 with TRBJ2-5, with a weak D call TRBD1 (6 bases). This CDR3 contains 13 residues. Germline V gives CDR1 SGHRS, CDR2 YFSETQ. V was trimmed by 7 bases and J by 7 bases, leaving 17 bases between them. CDR3: CASSDRPAGTQYF. The CDR3 nucleotides are TGCGCCAGCTCCGACAGGCCCGCGGGGACCCAGTACTTC.

This clone was recorded once. This sequence joins TRBV5-4 and TRBJ2-3; no reliable D call. Germline lookup yields CDR1 SGHNT and CDR2 YYREEE (reference sequence). V lost 3 bases and J lost 3, with 5 bases in between. The CDR3 is 12 amino acids. CDR3 in DNA: TGTGCCAGCAGCTCAGGAACAGATACGCAGTATTTT. Translating gives CASSSGTDTQYF. Full variable domain (outside the CDR3, taken from reference TRBV5-4 and TRBJ2-3): ETGVTQSPTHLIKTRGQQVTLRCSSQSGHNTVSWYQQALGQGPQFIFQYYREEENGRGNFPPRFSGLQFPNYSSELNVNALELDDSALYLCASSSGTDTQYFGPGTRLTVL.

The chain recombines TRBV7-8 with TRBJ1-6; D is possibly TRBD1 (5 bases). V lost 5 bases and J 0 bases, leaving 17 bases between the germline ends. Germline CDR1 SGHVS, CDR2 FQNEAQ. This CDR3 is 18 amino acids long. The chain's CDR3 is CASSLLRQKSSYNSPLHF. The CDR3 DNA sequence: TGTGCCAGCAGCCTACTGCGACAGAAGAGCTCCTATAATTCACCCCTCCACTTT.

The rearrangement joins TRBV7-2 to TRBJ1-5; tentative D call: TRBD1 (5 bases). CDR1 and CDR2 (germline): SGHTA, FQGNSA. The V and J ends lost 5 bases and 3 bases respectively, with 14 bases between them. This CDR3 comprises 15 residues. The DNA for the CDR3 is TGTGCCAGCAGCGCCCGGGCAGGGCCCAATCAGCCCCAGCATTTT. It specifies CASSARAGPNQPQHF.

Here the CDR3 DNA reads TGTGCCAGCACCAGGGAGGGCACTGAAGCTTTCTTT. It specifies CASTREGTEAFF. The V gene is TRBV28, the J gene TRBJ1-1, with TRBD1 as a possible D gene (5 bases). V was shortened by 7 bases and J by 4 bases, with 10 bases between the two germline ends. This CDR3 has 12 amino acids. Germline-derived CDR1 and CDR2 are MDHEN and SYDVKM.

The chain joins TRBV5-1 to TRBJ1-1; D is uncertain. This CDR3 is built from 15 residues. Germline values: CDR1 SGHRS, CDR2 YFSETQ. Deletions cut 4 bases from V and 0 bases from J, with 13 bases between. CDR3 sequence: CASSPAGQMNTEAFF. Written as DNA, the CDR3 is TGCGCCAGCAGCCCCGCGGGCCAGATGAACACTGAAGCTTTCTTT.

As DNA, the CDR3 is TGTGCCAGCAGATCTCCTGAAGGGGTTGGCTACACCTTC. Amino acids: CASRSPEGVGYTF. The chain recombines TRBV27 with TRBJ1-2, with D perhaps matching TRBD1 (5 bases). There are 13 residues in the CDR3. V gave up 6 bases and J gave up 7 bases, with 15 bases separating them. Germline V CDR1 and CDR2: MNHEY, SMNVEV (reference sequence).

The J gene is TRBJ1-2, the V gene TRBV10-3, with 10 positions matching TRBD1. V dropped 7 bases and J dropped 7; count of bases not matched to a gene: 9. Germline CDR1 ENHRY, CDR2 SYGVKD. The CDR3 runs to 14 residues. CDR3 in DNA: TGTGCCATCACCGACAGGGGGCGAATGGGTGGCTACACCTTC. Translation gives CAITDRGRMGGYTF.

The chain employs TRBV28 and TRBJ1-2; D gene ambiguous. CDR1 MDHEN and CDR2 SYDVKM come from the germline V gene. The CDR3 has 13 amino acids. V shed 11 bases and J shed 4 bases, with 17 bases lying between them. The CDR3 reads CAAGRTYLYGYTF. In DNA form, the CDR3 reads TGTGCCGCTGGGAGGACGTACCTCTATGGCTACACCTTC.

This clone was counted between two and nine times. This chain links TRBV6-2 or TRBV6-3 with TRBJ1-1, with TRBD1 identical over 9 bases. V trimming: 6 bases; J trimming: 3 bases; junction bases outside the gene matches: 2. In germline, CDR1 is MNHEY, CDR2 SVGEGT. The CDR3 extends over 13 amino acids. The DNA of the CDR3 is TGTGCCAGCAGCCGACAGGGGGACACTGAAGCTTTCTTT. It translates to CASSRQGDTEAFF.

The rearrangement links TRBV27 to TRBJ2-1; tentatively, D is TRBD2 (6 bases). This CDR3 has 13 residues. The germline gives CDR1 MNHEY, CDR2 SMNVEV (reference sequence). Trimming removed 0 bases from V and 9 bases from J, with 9 bases in between. The CDR3 is CASSLSWGGEQFF. The DNA for the CDR3 is TGTGCCAGCAGTTTATCATGGGGAGGTGAGCAGTTCTTC.

The V gene is TRBV30, the J gene TRBJ1-2, with D tentatively TRBD1 (5 bases). The CDR3 has 13 amino acids. Germline CDR1 GTSNPN, CDR2 SVGIG (reference sequence). Trimming removed 0 bases from V and 5 bases from J, with 10 bases in between. The CDR3: CAWSVQGDYGYTF. Here the CDR3 DNA reads TGTGCCTGGAGTGTACAAGGGGATTATGGCTACACCTTC.

This clone was seen a few times. This CDR3 is also generated by other DNA sequences in the sample. The CDR3 sequence: CASSQGTGDYGYTF. CDR3 nucleotides: TGCGCCAGCAGCCAGGGGACAGGGGATTATGGCTACACCTTC. This chain joins TRBV4-3 and TRBJ1-2, with 10 nucleotides matching TRBD1. CDR1 and CDR2 (germline): LGHNA, YSLEER. This CDR3 contains 14 residues. After removal of 3 bases from V and 5 bases from J, the junction contained 3 bases not matched to a gene.